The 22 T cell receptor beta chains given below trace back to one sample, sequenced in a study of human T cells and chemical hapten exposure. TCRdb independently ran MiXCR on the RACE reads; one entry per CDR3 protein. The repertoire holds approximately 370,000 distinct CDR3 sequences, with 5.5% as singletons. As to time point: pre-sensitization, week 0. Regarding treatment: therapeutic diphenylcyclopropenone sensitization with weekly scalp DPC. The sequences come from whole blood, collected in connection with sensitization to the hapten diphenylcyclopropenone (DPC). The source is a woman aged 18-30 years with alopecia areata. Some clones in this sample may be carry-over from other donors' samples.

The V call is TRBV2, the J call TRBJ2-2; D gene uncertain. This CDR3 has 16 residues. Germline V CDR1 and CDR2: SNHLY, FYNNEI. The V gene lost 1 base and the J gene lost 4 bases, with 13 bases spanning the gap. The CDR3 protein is CASSEGPTPSTGELFF. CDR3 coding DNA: TGTGCCAGCAGTGAAGGCCCAACCCCGAGCACCGGGGAGCTGTTTTTT.

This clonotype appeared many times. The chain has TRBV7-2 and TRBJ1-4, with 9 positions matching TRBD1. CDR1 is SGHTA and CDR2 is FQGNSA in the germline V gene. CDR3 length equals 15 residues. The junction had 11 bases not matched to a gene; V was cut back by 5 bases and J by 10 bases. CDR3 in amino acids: CASSPPGQGLRKLFF. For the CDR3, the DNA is TGTGCCAGCAGCCCGCCGGGACAGGGATTGCGAAAACTGTTTTTT.

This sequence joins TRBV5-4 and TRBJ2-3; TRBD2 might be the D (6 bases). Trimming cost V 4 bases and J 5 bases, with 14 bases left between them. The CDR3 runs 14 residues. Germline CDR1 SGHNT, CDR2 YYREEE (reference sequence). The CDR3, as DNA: TGTGCCAGCAGCCTTGGGACTGCACAAGATACGCAGTATTTT. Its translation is CASSLGTAQDTQYF.

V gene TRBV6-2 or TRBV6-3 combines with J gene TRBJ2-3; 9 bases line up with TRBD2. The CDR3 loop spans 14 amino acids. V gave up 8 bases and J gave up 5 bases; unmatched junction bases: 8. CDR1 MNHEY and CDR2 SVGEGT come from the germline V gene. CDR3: CASWNSGSVDTQYF. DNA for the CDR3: TGTGCCAGCTGGAATAGCGGGAGTGTAGATACGCAGTATTTT.

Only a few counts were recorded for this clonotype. The CDR3 DNA sequence: TGCGCCAGCAGCTTGAGTAACAACCTCCCGGAGACCCAGTACTTC. Protein product: CASSLSNNLPETQYF. The chain has TRBV5-1 and TRBJ2-5, with D hard to call. The CDR3 runs to 15 residues. Germline V lookup: CDR1 SGHRS, CDR2 YFSETQ. Trimming shortened V by 1 base and J by 5 bases, and 15 bases separated the two germline ends.

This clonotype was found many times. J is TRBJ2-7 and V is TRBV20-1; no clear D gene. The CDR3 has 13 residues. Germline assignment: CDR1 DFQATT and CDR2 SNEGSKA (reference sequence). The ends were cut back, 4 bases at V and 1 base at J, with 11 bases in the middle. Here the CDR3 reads CSANELVSYEQYF. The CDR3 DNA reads TGCAGTGCTAATGAGTTGGTGTCCTACGAGCAGTACTTC.

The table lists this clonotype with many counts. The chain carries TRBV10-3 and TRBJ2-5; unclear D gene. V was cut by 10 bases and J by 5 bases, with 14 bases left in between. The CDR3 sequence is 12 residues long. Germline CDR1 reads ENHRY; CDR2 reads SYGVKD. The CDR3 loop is CATRGIIETQYF. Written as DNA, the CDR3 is TGTGCCACCCGAGGTATTATTGAGACCCAGTACTTC.

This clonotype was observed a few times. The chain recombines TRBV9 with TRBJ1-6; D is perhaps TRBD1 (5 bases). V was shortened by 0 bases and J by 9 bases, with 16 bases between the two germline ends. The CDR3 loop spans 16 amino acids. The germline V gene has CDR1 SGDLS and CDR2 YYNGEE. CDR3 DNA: TGTGCCAGCAGCGTAGGATCGTCAGGGCGAGGTTCACCCCTCCACTTT. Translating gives CASSVGSSGRGSPLHF.

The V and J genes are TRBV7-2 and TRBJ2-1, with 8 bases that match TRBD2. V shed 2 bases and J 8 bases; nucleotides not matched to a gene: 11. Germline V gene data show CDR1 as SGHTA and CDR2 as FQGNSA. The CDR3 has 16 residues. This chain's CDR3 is CASSLYRDSGVYEQFF. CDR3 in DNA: TGTGCCAGCAGCTTATATCGTGATAGCGGGGTATATGAGCAGTTCTTC.

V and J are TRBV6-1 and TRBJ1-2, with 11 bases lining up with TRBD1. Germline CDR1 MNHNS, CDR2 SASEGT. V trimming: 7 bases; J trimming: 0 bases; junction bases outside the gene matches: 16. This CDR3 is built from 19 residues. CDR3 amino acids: CASKSNGQGAVSPNYGYTF. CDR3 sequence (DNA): TGTGCCAGCAAAAGTAACGGACAGGGGGCGGTTAGCCCTAACTATGGCTACACCTTC.

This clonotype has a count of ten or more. The CDR3 sequence: CASSYTQGGRDGYTF. For the CDR3, the DNA is TGTGCCAGCAGTTACACTCAAGGGGGGCGGGATGGCTACACCTTC. The chain has TRBV6-6 and TRBJ1-2; weak D call: TRBD1 (6 bases). The V end lost 2 bases, the J end lost 6 bases, and 16 bases lay between the germline ends. Germline loops: CDR1 MNHNY, CDR2 SVGAGI (reference sequence). The length of the CDR3 is 15 residues.

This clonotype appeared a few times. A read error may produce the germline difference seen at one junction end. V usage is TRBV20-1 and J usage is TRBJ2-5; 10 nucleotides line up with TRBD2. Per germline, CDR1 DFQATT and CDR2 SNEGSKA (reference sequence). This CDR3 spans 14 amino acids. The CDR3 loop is CSSRTSGIRETQYF. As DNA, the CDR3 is TGCAGTTCTAGGACTAGCGGTATCAGAGAGACCCAGTACTTC.

The CDR3 spells CASTESPHTGNTIYF. CDR3 sequence (DNA): TGCGCCAGCACCGAGTCCCCTCACACTGGAAACACCATATATTTT. The genes are TRBV4-1 and TRBJ1-3, with D uncertain. Germline V gene data show CDR1 as MGHRA and CDR2 as YSYEKL. The CDR3 runs to 15 residues. V lost 7 bases, J lost 2 bases, and 15 bases lay in between.

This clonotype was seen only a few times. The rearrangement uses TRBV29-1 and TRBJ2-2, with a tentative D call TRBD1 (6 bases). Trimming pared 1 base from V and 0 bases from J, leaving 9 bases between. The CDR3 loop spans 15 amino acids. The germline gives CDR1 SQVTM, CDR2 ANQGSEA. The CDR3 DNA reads TGCAGCGTTGAAGGCGGACAGACGAACACCGGGGAGCTGTTTTTT. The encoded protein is CSVEGGQTNTGELFF.

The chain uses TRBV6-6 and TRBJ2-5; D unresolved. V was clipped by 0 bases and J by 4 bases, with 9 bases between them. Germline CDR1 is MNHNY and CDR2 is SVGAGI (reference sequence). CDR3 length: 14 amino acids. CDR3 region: CASSYSDSRETQYF. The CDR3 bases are TGTGCCAGCAGTTACTCCGACTCGCGAGAGACCCAGTACTTC.

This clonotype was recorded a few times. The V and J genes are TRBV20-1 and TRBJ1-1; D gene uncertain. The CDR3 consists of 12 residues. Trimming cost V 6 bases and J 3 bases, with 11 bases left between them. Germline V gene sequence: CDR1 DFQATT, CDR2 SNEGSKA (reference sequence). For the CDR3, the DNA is TGCAGTGCCCACGGTATCTACACTGAAGCTTTCTTT. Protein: CSAHGIYTEAFF.

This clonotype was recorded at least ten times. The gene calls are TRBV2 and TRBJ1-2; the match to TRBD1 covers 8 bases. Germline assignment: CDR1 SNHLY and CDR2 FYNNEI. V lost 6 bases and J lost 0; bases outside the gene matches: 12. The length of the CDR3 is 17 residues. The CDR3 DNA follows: TGTGCCAGCAGGGGAAAGGACAGGGCGTCTTCTAACTATGGCTACACCTTC. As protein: CASRGKDRASSNYGYTF.

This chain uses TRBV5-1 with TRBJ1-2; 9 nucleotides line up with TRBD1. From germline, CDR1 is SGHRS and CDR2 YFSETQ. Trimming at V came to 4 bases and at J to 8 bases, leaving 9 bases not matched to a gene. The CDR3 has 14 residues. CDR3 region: CASSPKTGGEGYTF. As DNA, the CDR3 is TGCGCCAGCAGCCCTAAGACAGGGGGAGAGGGCTACACCTTC.

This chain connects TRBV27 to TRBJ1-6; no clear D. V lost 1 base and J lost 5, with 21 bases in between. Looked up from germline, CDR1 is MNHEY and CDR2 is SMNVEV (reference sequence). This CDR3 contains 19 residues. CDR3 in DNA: TGTGCCAGCAGTTTATGGTCCTCAGATTTACCGGCGAATAATTCACCCCTCCACTTT. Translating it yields CASSLWSSDLPANNSPLHF.

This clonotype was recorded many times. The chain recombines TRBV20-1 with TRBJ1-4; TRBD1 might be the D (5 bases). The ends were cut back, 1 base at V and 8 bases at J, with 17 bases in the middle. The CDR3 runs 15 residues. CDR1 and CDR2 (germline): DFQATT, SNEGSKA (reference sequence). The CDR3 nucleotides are TGCAGTGCTAGAGTGGGGACGGAACGGAGGGAAAAACTGTTTTTT. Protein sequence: CSARVGTERREKLFF.

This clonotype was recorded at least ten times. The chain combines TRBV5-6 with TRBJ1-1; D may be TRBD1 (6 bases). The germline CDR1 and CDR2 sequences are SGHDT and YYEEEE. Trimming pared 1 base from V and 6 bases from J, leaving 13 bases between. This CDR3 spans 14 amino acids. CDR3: CASSLIRGLAEAFF. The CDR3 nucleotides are TGTGCCAGCAGCTTGATTCGGGGGCTCGCTGAAGCTTTCTTT.

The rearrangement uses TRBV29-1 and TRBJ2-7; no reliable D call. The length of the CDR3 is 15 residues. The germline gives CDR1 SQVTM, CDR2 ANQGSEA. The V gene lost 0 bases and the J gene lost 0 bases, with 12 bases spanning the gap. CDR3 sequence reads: CSVEDPGPGSYEQYF. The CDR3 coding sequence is TGCAGCGTTGAAGATCCCGGTCCAGGCTCCTACGAGCAGTACTTC.